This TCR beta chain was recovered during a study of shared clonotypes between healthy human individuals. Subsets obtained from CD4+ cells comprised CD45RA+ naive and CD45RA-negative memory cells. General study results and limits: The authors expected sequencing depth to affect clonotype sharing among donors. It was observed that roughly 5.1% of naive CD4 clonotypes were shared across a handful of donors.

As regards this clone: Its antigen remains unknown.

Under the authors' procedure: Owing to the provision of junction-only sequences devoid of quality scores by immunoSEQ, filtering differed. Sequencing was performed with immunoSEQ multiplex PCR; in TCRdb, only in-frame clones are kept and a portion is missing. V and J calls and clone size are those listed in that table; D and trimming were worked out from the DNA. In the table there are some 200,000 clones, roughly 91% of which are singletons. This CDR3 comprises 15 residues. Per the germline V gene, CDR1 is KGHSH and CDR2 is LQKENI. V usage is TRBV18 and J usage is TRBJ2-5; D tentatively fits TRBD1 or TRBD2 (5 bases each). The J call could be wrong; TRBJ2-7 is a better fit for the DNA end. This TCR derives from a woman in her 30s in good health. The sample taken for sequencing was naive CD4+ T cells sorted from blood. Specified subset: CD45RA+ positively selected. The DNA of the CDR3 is TGTGCCAGCTCACCCCTGGGGGTGTCCTCCTACGAGCAGTACTTC. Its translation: CASSPLGVSSYEQYF.